Described below is a single T cell receptor (beta chain) sequence and its context. This sample was included in a study of blood T cell repertoires in COVID-19. This table comes from immunoSEQ multiplex PCR, and its TCRdb copy is limited to in-frame clones, with some not included. The sample records about 300,000 clones, 85% to 90% being singletons. The CDR3 totals 15 residues. V lost 4 bases and J lost 9, with 17 bases in between. From germline, CDR1 is SGDLS and CDR2 YYNGEE. This receptor was identified in a woman between 25 and 40 years old with COVID-19, enrolled during active disease. The sequenced material came from peripheral blood. The V call is TRBV9, the J call TRBJ1-6; D is undetermined. The CDR3 DNA reads TGTGCCAGCAGCAGCGGGCTCCCAAGCGGTTCACCCCTCCACTTT. Translating it yields CASSSGLPSGSPLHF.